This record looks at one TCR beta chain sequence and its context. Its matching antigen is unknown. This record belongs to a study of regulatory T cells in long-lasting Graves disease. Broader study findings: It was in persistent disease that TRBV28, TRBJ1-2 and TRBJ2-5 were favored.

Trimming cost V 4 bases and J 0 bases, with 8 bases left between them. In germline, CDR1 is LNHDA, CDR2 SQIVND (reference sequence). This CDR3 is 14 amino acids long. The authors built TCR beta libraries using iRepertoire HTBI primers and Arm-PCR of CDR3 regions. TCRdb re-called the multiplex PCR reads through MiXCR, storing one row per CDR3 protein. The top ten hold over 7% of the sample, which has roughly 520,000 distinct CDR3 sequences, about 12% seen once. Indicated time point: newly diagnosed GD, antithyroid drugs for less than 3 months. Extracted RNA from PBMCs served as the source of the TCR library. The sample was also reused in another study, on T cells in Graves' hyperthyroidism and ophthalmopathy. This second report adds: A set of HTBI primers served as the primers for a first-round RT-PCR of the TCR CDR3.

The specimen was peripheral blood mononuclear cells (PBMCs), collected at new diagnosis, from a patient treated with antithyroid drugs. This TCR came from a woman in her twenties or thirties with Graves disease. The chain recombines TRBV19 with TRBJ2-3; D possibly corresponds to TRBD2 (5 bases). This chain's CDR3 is CASSKWTSTDTQYF. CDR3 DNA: TGTGCCAGTAGTAAGTGGACTAGCACAGATACGCAGTATTTT.